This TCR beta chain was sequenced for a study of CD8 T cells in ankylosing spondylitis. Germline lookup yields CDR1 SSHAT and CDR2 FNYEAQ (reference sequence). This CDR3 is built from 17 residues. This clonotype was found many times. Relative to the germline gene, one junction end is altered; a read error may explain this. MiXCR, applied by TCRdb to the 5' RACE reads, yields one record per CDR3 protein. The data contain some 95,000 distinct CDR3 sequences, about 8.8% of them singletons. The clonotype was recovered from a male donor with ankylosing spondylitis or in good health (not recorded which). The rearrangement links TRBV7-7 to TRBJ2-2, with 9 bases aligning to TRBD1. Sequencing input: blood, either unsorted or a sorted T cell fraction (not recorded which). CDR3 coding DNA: TGTGCTAGCAGCTTAGCGCTCCGGGACAGGGATACCGGGGAGCTGTTTTTT. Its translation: CASSLALRDRDTGELFF.